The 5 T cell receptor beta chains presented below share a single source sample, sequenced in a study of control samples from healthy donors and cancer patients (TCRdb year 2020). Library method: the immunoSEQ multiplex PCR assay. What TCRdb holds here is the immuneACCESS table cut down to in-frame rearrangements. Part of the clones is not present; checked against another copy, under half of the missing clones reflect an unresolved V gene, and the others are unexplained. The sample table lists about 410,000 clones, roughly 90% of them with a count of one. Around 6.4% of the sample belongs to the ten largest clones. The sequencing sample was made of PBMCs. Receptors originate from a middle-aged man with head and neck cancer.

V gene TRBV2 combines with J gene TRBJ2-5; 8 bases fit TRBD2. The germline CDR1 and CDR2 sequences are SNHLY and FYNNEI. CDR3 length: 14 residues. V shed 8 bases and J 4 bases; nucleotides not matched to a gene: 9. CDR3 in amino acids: CASLNGRGAETQYF. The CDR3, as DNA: TGTGCCAGCCTCAACGGGAGGGGGGCAGAGACCCAGTACTTC.

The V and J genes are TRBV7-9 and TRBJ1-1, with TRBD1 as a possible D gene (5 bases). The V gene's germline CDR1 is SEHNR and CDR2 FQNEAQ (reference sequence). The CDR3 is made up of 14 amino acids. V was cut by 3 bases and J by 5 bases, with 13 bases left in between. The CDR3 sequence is CASSFPGGATEAFF. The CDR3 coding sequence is TGTGCCAGCAGCTTCCCGGGGGGTGCGACTGAAGCTTTCTTT.

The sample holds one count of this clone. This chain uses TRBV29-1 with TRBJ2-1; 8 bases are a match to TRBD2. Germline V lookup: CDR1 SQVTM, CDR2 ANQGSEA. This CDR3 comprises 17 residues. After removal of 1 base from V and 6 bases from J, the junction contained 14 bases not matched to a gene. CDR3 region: CSVEGVAGRSRGNEQFF. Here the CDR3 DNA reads TGCAGCGTTGAAGGGGTAGCGGGACGCTCCAGGGGCAATGAGCAGTTCTTC.

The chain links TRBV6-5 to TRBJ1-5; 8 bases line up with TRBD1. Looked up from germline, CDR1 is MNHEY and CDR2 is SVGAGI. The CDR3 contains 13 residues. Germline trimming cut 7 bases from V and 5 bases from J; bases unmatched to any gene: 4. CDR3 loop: CASTLQGDQPQHF. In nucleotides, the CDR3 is TGTGCCAGCACCCTACAGGGGGATCAGCCCCAGCATTTT.

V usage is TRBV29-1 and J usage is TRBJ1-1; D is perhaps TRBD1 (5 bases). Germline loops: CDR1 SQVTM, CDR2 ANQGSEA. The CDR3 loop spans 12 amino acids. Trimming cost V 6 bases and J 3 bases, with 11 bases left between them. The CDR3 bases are TGCAGCGTGGGGGGACGGTACACTGAAGCTTTCTTT. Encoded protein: CSVGGRYTEAFF.